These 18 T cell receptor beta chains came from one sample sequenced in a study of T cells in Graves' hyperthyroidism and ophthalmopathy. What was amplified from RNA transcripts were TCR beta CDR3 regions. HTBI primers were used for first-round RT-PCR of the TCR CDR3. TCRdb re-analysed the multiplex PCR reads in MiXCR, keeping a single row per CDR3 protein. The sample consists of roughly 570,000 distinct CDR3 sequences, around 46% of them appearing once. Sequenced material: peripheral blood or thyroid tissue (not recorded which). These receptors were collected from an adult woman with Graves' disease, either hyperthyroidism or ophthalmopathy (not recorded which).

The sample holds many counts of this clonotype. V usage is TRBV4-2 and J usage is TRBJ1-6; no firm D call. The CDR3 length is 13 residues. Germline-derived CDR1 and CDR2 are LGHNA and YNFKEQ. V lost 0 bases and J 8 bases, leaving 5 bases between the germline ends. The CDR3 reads CASSQEEYSPLHF. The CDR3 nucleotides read TGTGCCAGCAGCCAAGAGGAGTATTCACCCCTCCACTTT.

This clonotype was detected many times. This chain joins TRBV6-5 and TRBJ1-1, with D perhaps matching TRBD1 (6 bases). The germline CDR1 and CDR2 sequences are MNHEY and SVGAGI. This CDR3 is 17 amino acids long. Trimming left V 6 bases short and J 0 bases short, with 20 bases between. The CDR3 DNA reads TGTGCCAGCAGCACTTCAGGGAGGGGGATCATGAACACTGAAGCTTTCTTT. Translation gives CASSTSGRGIMNTEAFF.

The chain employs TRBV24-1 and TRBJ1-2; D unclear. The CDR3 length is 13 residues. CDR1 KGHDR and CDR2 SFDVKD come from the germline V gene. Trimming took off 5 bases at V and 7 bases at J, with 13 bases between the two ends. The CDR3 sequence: CATSATREVGYTF. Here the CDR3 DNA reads TGTGCCACCAGTGCGACCCGGGAGGTTGGCTACACCTTC.

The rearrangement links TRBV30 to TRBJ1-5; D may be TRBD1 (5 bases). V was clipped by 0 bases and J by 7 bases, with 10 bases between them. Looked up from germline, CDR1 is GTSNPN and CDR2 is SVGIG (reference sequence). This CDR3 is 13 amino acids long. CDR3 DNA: TGTGCCTGGAGTGTACAAGGGACCCAGCCCCAGCATTTT. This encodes CAWSVQGTQPQHF.

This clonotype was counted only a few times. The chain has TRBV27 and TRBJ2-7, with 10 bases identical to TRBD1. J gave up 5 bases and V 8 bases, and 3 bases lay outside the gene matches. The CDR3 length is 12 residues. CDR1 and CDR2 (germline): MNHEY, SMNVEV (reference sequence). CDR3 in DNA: TGTGCCAGCGGGACAGGGGTCCACGAGCAGTACTTC. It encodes CASGTGVHEQYF.

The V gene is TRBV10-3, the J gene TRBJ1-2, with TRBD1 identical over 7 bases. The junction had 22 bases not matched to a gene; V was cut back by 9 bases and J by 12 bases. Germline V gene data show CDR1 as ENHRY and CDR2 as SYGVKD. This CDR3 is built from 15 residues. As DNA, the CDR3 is TGTGCCATTGCCAACAGGGGAGTGGACCCCTCCTTGCACACCTTC. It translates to CAIANRGVDPSLHTF.

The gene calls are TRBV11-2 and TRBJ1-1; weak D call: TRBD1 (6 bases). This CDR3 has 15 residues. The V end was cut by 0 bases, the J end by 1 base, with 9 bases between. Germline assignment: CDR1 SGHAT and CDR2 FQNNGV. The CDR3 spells CASSLDSGANTEAFF. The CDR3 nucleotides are TGTGCCAGCAGCTTAGACTCAGGGGCGAACACTGAAGCTTTCTTT.

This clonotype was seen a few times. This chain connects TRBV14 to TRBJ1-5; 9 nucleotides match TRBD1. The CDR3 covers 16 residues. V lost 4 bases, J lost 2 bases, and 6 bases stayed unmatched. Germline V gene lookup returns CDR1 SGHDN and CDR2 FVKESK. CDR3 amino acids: CASSRQGGIGNQPQHF. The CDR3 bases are TGTGCCAGCAGCCGACAGGGGGGCATCGGCAATCAGCCCCAGCATTTT.

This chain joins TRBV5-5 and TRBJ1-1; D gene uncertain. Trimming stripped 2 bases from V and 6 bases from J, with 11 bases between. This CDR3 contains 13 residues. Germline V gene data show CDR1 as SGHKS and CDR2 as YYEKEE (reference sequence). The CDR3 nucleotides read TGTGCCAGCAGCTTAACAACGGCAGCTGAAGCTTTCTTT. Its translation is CASSLTTAAEAFF.

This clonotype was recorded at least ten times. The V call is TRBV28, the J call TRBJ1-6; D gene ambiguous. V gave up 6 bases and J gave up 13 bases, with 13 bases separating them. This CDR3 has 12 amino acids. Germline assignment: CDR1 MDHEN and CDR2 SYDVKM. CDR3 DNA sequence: TGTGCCAGCAGACTCCGACCCGAGCCCCTCCACTTT. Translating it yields CASRLRPEPLHF. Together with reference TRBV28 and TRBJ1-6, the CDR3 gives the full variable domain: DVKVTQSSRYLVKRTGEKVFLECVQDMDHENMFWYRQDPGLGLRLIYFSYDVKMKEKGDIPEGYSVSREKKERFSLILESASTNQTSMYLCASRLRPEPLHFGNGTRLTVT.

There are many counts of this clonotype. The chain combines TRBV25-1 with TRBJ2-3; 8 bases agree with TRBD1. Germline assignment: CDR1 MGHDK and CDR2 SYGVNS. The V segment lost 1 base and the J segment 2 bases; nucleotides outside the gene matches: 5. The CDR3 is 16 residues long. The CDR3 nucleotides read TGTGCCAGCAGTGAATGGACAGGGAGGACCACAGATACGCAGTATTTT. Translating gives CASSEWTGRTTDTQYF.

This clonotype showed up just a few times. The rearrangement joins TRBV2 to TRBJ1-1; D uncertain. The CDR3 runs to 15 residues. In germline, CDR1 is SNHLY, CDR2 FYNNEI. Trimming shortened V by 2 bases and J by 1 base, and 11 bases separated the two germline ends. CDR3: CASSESLGRNTEAFF. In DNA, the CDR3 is TGTGCCAGCAGTGAATCACTGGGGAGGAACACTGAAGCTTTCTTT.

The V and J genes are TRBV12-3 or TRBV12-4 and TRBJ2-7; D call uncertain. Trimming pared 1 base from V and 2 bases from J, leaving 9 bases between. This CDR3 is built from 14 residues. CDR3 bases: TGTGCCAGCAGTTTAGGTACACGAACCTACGAGCAGTACTTC. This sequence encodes CASSLGTRTYEQYF.

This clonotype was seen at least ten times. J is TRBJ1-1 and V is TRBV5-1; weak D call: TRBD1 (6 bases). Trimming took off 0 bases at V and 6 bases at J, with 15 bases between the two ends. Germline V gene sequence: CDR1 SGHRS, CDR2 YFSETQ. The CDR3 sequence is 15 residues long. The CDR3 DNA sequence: TGCGCCAGCAGCTTGGGGCTCGGGGGGCAGGCTGAAGCTTTCTTT. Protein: CASSLGLGGQAEAFF.

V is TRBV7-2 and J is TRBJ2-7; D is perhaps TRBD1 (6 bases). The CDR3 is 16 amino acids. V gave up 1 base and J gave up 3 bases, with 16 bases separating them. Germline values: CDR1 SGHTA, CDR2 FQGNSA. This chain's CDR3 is CASSLGGRGSLYEQYF. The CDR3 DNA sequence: TGTGCCAGCAGCTTAGGAGGCAGGGGCTCCCTCTACGAGCAGTACTTC.

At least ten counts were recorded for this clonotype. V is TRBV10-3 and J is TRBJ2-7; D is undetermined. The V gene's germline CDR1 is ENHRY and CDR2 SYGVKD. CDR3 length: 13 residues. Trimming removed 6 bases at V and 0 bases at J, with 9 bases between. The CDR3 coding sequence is TGTGCCATCAGAGGCTCGGGCTCCTACGAGCAGTACTTC. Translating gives CAIRGSGSYEQYF.

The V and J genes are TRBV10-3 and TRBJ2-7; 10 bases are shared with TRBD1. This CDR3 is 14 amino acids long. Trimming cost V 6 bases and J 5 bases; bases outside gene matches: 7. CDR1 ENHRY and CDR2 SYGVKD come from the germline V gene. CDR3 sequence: CAIRYGQGDHEQYF. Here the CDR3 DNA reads TGTGCCATCAGATATGGACAGGGGGACCACGAGCAGTACTTC.

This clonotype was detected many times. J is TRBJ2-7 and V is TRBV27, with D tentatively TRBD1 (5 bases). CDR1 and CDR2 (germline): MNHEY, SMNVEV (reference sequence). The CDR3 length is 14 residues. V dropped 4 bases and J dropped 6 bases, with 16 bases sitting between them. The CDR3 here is CASSSRSGLGEQYF. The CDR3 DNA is TGTGCCAGCAGTTCACGATCAGGGTTAGGCGAGCAGTACTTC.